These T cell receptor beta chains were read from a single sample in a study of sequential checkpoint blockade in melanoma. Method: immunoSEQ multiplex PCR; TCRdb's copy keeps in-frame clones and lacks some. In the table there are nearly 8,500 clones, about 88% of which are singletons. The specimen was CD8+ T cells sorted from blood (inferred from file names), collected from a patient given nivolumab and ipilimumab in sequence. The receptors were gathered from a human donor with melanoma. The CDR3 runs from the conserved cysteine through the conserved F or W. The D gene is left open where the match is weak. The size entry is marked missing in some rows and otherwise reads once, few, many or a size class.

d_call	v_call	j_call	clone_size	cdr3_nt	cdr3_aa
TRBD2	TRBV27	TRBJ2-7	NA	TGTGCCAGCAGCGGACTAGCGGGGCTAACCTACGAGCAGTACTTC	CASSGLAGLTYEQYF
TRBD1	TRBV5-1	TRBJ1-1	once	TGCGCCAGCAGCTTGCTACCAACCGGGACAGGGGTGATGGCCACTGAAGCTTTCTTT	CASSLLPTGTGVMATEAFF
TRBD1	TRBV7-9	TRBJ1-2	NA	TGTGCCAGCAGCATTAGGATCGGGACAGACTATGGCTACACCTTC	CASSIRIGTDYGYTF
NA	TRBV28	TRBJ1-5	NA	TGTGCCAGCAGTTTATTCAGGGAGGGCAATCAGCCCCAGCATTTT	CASSLFREGNQPQHF
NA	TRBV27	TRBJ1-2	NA	TGTGCCAGCAGTTTCTCCGCAGGGCTCTTGGGTGGCTACACCTTC	CASSFSAGLLGGYTF
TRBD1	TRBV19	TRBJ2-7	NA	TGTGCCAGTAGTCCTCGGGACAGGGGCCCAAGGGGCGAGCAGTACTTC	CASSPRDRGPRGEQYF
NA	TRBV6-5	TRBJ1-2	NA	TGTGCCAGCAGTTACTCGGGGGCTTACTATGGCTACACCTTC	CASSYSGAYYGYTF
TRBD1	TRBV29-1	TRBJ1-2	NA	TGCAGCGCTGACGGGACAGGGACAGACTATGGCTACACCTTC	CSADGTGTDYGYTF
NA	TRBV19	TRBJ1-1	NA	TGTGCCAGTAGTATAGGAGGGAGTAACACTGAAGCTTTCTTT	CASSIGGSNTEAFF
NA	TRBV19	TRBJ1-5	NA	TGTGCCAGTAGCCACGGGACTCGTAGCAATCAGCCCCAGCATTTT	CASSHGTRSNQPQHF
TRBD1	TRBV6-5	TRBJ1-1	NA	TGTGCCAGCAGTTACGGGACAGGGTGGACTGAAGCTTTCTTT	CASSYGTGWTEAFF
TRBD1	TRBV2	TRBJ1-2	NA	TGTGCCAGCACCGATTCCCCGGGACAGCCTAACTATGGCTACACCTTC	CASTDSPGQPNYGYTF
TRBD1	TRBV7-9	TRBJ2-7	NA	TGTGCCAGCAGCTCGCCCTCCGGGACAGTTTCCGAGCAGTACTTC	CASSSPSGTVSEQYF
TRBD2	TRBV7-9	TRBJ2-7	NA	TGTGCCAGCAGCTCCAGCGGGGGGAACTACGAGCAGTACTTC	CASSSSGGNYEQYF
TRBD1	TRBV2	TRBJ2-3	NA	TGTGCCAGCAGTGAAGCGCTTCGAGGACAGGGGGGCCCAGATACGCAGTATTTT	CASSEALRGQGGPDTQYF
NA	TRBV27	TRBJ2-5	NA	TGTGCCAGCAGTTTATCCCCTCAAGAGACCCAGTACTTC	CASSLSPQETQYF
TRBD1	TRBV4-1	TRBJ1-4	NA	TGCGCCAGCAGCCAAGAGGCCGGACAGGGGAGTGAAAAACTGTTTTTT	CASSQEAGQGSEKLFF
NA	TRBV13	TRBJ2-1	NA	TGTGCCAGCAGCTTAGAGGGCGGGAATGAGCAGTTCTTC	CASSLEGGNEQFF
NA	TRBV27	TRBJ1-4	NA	TGTGCCAGCAGTCCACCAGAAAGGCGGAATGAAAAACTGTTTTTT	CASSPPERRNEKLFF
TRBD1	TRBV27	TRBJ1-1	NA	TGTGCCAGCAGTTCACAGGGGGCGTACACTGAAGCTTTCTTT	CASSSQGAYTEAFF
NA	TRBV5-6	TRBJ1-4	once	TGTGCCAGCAGCACCGACAGTATTCTCCTGAGTTCGCCTAATGAAAAACTGTTTTTT	CASSTDSILLSSPNEKLFF
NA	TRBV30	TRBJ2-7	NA	TGTGCCTGGAGTGTACCAGGGGAGGGCTACGAGCAGTACTTC	CAWSVPGEGYEQYF
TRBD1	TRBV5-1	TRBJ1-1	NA	TGCGCCAGCAGTAGGGACAGGGAGGTTTTCAGTGGGTCTGAAGCTTTCTTT	CASSRDREVFSGSEAFF
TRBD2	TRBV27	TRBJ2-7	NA	TGTGCCAGCAGTCCGAGGACTAGCGGGACCTACGAGCAGTACTTC	CASSPRTSGTYEQYF
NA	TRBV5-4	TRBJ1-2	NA	TGTGCCAGCAGCTCCACTTCAGGCTACACCTTC	CASSSTSGYTF
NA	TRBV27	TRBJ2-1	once	TGTGCCAGCAGTTTATATAGCGATAGAAGAAATGAGCAGTTCTTC	CASSLYSDRRNEQFF
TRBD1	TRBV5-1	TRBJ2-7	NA	TGCGCCAGCAGCTTGAGGGGACAGGGGGAGCTACTACGAGCGTACGAGCAGTACTTC	CASSLRGQGELLRAYEQYF
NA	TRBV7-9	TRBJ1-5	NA	TGTGCCAGCAGCCCCGGGTTGGCATCGGGCAATCAGCCCCAGCATTTT	CASSPGLASGNQPQHF
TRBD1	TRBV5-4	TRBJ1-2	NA	TGTGCCAGCAGCCCCGATACGGGACAGGGTTATGGCTACACCTTC	CASSPDTGQGYGYTF
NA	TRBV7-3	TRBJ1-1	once	TGTGCCAGCAGCTCGACAGGTGGTGAAGCTTTCTTT	CASSSTGGEAFF
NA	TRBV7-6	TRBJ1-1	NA	TGTGCCAGCAGCGACTTCCCAGGGCCGAACACTGAAGCTTTCTTT	CASSDFPGPNTEAFF
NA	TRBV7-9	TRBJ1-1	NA	TGTGCCAGCAGCTTAGTTGGGGCGCGAACTGAAGCTTTCTTT	CASSLVGARTEAFF
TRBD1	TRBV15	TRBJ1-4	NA	TGTGCCACCAGCAGAGATCTGGCAGGGGGCATTGAAAAACTGTTTTTT	CATSRDLAGGIEKLFF
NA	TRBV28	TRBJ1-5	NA	TGTGCCAGCAGTCAACAGGCCCAAGTATTT	CASSQQAQVF
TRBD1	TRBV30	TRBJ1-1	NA	TGTGCCTGGAGAGTGGGACAGGGGAACACTGAAGCTTTCTTT	CAWRVGQGNTEAFF
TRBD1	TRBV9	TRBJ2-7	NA	TGTGCCAGCAGCGTAGTAGGGGGCCGGAACGAGCAGTACTTC	CASSVVGGRNEQYF
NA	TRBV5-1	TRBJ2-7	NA	TGCGCCAGCAGCTTGGTACAGGGCGAGCAGTACTTC	CASSLVQGEQYF
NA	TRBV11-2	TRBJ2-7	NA	TGTGCCAGCAGCGTAGGACAGTCACTCTCCTACGAGCAGTACTTC	CASSVGQSLSYEQYF
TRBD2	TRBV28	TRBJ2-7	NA	TGTGCCAGCAGTCAAGGACTAGCGGGAGCCTACGAGCAGTACTTC	CASSQGLAGAYEQYF
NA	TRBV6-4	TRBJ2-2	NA	TGTGCCAGCAGTAGCGGGAACACCGGGGAGCTGTTTTTT	CASSSGNTGELFF
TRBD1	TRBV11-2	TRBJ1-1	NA	TGTGCCAGCAGCTCCACGGGACAGCTGAACATTGAAGCTTTCTTT	CASSSTGQLNIEAFF
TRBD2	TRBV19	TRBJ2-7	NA	TGTGCCAGTAGCTCTCATGGGGGGGACTATCTCTACGAGCAGTACTTC	CASSSHGGDYLYEQYF
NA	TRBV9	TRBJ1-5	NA	TGTGCCAGCAGCGTAGACAGGGATGGGCATCAGCCCCAGCATTTT	CASSVDRDGHQPQHF
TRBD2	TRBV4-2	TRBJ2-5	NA	TGTGCCAGCAGCCAAGTGCTAGCGGGACGGGAGACCCAGTACTTC	CASSQVLAGRETQYF
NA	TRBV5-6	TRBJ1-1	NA	TGTGCCAGCAGCTTGGTTGTGGGGCAGAACACTGAAGCTTTCTTT	CASSLVVGQNTEAFF
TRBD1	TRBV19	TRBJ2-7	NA	TGTGCCAGTTCAATTGCCGGGACAGAGGCCTACGAGCAGTACTTC	CASSIAGTEAYEQYF
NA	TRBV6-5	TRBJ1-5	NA	TGTGCCAGCAGTGACACTGATAATCAGCCCCAGCATTTT	CASSDTDNQPQHF
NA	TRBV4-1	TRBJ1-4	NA	TGCGCCAGCAGAGACATGGGCCGTCCCTCGGAAACTAATGAAAAACTGTTTTTT	CASRDMGRPSETNEKLFF
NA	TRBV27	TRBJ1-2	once	TGTGCCAGCAGTCCATCCCCCAGCTATGGCTACACCTTC	CASSPSPSYGYTF
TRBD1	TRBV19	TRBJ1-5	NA	TGTGCCAGTAGTATAGGGGCAGGGGGGAATCAGCCCCAGCATTTT	CASSIGAGGNQPQHF
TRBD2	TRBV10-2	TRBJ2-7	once	TGCGCCAGCAGTGGGCTTGGACTAGCGGGAGGGCCCCGAACGACCTACGAGCAGTACTTC	CASSGLGLAGGPRTTYEQYF
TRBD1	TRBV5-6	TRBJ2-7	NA	TGTGCCAGCAGCTGGGACAGGGGGCAATTATTGGACGAGCAGTACTTC	CASSWDRGQLLDEQYF
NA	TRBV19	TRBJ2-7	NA	TGTGCCAGCCGATCAGGTTTCGACGAGCAGTACTTC	CASRSGFDEQYF